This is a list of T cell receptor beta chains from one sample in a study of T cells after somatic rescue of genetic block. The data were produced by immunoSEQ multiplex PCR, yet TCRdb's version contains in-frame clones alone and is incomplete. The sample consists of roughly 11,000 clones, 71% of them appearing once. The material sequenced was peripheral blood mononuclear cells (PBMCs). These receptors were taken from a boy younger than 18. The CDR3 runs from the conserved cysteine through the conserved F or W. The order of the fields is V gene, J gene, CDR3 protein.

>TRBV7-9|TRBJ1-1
CASSLAIVETEAFF
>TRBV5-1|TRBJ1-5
CASSLGDRSTQHF
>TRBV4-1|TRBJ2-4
CASSQDYSGSPVAKNIQYF
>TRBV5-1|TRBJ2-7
CASSLGLADAYEQYF
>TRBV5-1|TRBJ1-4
CASSFTGTGNEKLFF
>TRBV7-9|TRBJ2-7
CASSLRPRDGKGFFYEQYF
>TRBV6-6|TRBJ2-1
CASSYSGSYNEQFF
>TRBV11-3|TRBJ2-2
CASSFEAGKGELFF
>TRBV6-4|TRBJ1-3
CASSYSGLSTSGNTIYF
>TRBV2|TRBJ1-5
CASSVGLTNQPQHF
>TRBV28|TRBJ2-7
CASSFNQGLRGQYF
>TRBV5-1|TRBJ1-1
CASSLYGGQVMNTEAFF
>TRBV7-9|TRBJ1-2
CASIQQGAVYGYTF
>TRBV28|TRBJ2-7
CASSLFLTGTYEQYF
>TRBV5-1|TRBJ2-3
CASSLDRFTDTQYF
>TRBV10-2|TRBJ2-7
CASSVAGIYEQYF
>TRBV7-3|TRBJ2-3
CASSLYRLTDTQYF
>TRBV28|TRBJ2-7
CASRRGLAGETYEQYF
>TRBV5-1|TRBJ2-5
CASSWNRGKETQYF
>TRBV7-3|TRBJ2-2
CASSLTLAGTGELFF
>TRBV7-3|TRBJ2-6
CASSPDRAGANVLTF
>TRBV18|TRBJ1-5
CASSGDRDQPQHF
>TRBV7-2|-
CASSLVLVGLRSSYEQYF
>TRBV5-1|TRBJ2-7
CASSLDREGYEQYF
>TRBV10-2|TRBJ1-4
CASRIGGTGNEKLFF
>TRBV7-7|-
CASSRLGASYEQYF
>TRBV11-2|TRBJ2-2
CASSLFVGVAGSGELFF
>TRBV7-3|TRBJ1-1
CASSSQGGGNTEAFF
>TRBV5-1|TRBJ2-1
CASSSNTGEQFF
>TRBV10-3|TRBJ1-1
CAISESGRGGTEAFF
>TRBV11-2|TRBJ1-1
CASSPHWTEAFF
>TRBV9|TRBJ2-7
CASSLTGGYPHF
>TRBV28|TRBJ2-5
CASSLLWETQYF
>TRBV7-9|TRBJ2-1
CASSFGSGLSYNEQFF
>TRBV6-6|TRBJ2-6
CASSYPFSGANVLTF
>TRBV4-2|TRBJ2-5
CASSPGAGGHQETQYF
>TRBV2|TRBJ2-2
CASSADRGRTGELFF
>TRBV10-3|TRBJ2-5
CAISETRVGGETQYF
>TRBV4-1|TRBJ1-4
CASSPLTLNEKLFF
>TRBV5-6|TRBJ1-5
CASSLYRGVRQPQHF
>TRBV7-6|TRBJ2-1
CASSSGQGMLYNEQFF
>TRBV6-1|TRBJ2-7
CASGTLAQQYF
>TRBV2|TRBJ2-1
CASRTGLAAFNEQFF
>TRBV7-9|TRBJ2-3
CASSLGTSESDTQYF
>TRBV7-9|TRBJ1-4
CASRQEGAGLFF
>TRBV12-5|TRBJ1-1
CASGLRFDTEAFF
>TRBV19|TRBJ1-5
CASSITGRDHQPQHF
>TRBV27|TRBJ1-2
CASSLFLSPGGARRYTF
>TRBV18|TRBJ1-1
CASSRGASGFTEAFF
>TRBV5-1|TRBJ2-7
CASSLAATGRGSEQYF
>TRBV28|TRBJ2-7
CASSSTGTGRNEQYF
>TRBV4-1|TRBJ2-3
CASSHEAASGGTDTQYF
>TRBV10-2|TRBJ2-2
CASSEATGELFF
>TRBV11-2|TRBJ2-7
CASSIDRVLHYYEQYF
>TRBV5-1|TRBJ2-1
CASSLVAHSYNEQFF
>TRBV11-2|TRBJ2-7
CASSLSGGYEQYF
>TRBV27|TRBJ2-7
CASGSGRAYEQYF